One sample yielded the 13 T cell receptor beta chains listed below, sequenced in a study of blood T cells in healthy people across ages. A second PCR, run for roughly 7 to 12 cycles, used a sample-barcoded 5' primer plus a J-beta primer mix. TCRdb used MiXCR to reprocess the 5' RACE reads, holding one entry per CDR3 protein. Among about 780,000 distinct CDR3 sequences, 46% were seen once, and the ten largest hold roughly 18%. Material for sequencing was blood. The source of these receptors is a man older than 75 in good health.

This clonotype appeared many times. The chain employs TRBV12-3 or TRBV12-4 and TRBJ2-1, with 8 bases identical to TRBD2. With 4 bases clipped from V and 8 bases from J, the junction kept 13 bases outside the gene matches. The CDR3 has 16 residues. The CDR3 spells CASSSTSGSEGDEQFF. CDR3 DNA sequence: TGTGCCAGCAGTTCCACGAGCGGGAGTGAGGGGGATGAGCAGTTCTTC.

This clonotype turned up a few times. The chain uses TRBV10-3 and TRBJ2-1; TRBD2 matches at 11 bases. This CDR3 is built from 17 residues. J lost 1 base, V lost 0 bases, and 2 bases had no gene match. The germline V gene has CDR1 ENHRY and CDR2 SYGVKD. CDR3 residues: CAISESPSGRSYNEQFF. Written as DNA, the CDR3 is TGTGCCATCAGTGAGTCGCCTAGCGGGAGGTCCTACAATGAGCAGTTCTTC.

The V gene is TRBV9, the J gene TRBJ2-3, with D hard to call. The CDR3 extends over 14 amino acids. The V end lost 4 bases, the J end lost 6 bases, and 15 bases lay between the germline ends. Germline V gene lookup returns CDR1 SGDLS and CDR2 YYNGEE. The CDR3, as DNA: TGTGCCAGCAGCCCCACCCACGCAATTGATACGCAGTATTTT. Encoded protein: CASSPTHAIDTQYF.

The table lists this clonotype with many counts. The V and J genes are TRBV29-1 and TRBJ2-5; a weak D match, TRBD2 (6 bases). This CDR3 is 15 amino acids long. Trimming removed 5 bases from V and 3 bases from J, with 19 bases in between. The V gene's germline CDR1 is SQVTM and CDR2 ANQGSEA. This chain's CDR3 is CSVKIGGSQKETQYF. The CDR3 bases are TGCAGCGTTAAAATAGGAGGGAGTCAGAAAGAGACCCAGTACTTC.

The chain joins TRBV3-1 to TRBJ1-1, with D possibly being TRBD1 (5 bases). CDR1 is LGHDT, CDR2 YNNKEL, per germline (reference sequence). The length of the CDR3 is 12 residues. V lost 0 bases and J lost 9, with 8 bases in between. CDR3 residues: CASSQEAGQAFF. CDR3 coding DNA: TGTGCCAGCAGCCAAGAAGCGGGACAAGCTTTCTTT.

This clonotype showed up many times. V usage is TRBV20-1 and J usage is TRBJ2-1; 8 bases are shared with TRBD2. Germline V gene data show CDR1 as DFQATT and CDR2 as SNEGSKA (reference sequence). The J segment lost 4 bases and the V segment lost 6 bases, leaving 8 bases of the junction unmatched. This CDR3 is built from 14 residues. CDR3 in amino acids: CSAMWRGVYNEQFF. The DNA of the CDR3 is TGCAGTGCGATGTGGCGGGGGGTTTACAATGAGCAGTTCTTC.

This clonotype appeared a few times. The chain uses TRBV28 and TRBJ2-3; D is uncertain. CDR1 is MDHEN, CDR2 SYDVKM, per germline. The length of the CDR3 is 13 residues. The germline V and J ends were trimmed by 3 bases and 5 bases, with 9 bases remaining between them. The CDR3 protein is CASSLGLRDTQYF. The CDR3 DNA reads TGTGCCAGCAGTTTGGGTCTCCGAGATACGCAGTATTTT.

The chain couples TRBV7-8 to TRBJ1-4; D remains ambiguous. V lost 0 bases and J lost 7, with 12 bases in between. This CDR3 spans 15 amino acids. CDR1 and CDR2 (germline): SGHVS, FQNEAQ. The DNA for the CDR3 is TGTGCCAGCAGCTTAGCAAGGGAGATAACTGAAAAACTGTTTTTT. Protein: CASSLAREITEKLFF.

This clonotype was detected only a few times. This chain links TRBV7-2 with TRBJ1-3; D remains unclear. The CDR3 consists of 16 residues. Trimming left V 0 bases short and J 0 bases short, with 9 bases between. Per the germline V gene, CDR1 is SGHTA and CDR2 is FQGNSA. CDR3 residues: CASSLALDFSGNTIYF. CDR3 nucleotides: TGTGCCAGCAGCTTAGCGTTAGATTTCTCTGGAAACACCATATATTTT.

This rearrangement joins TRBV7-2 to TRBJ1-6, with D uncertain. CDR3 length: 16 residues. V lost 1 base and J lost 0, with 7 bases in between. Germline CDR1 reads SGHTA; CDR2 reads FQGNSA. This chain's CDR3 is CASSLDRNSYNSPLHF. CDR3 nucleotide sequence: TGTGCCAGCAGCTTAGACCGAAACTCCTATAATTCACCCCTCCACTTT.

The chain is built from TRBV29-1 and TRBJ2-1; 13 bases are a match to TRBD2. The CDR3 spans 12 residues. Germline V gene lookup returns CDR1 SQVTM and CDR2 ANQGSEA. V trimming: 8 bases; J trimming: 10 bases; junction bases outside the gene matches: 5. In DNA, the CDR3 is TGCAGCACGGGACTAGCGGGACACGAGCAGTTCTTC. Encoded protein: CSTGLAGHEQFF.

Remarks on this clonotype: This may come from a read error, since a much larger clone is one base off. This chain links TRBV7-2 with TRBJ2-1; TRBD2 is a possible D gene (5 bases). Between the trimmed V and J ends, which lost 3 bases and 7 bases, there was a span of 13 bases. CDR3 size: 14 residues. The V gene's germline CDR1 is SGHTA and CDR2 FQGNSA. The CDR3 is CASSFGTTKNEQFF. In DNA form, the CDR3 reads TGTGCCAGCAGCTTCGGAACGACTAAAAATGAGCAGTTCTTC.

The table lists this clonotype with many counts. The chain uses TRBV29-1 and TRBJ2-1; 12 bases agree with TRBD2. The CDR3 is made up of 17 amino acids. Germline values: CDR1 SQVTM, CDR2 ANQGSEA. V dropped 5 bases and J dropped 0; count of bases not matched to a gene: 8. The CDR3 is CSVQTSGRPNSYNEQFF. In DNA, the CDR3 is TGCAGCGTTCAGACTAGCGGGAGACCCAACTCCTACAATGAGCAGTTCTTC.